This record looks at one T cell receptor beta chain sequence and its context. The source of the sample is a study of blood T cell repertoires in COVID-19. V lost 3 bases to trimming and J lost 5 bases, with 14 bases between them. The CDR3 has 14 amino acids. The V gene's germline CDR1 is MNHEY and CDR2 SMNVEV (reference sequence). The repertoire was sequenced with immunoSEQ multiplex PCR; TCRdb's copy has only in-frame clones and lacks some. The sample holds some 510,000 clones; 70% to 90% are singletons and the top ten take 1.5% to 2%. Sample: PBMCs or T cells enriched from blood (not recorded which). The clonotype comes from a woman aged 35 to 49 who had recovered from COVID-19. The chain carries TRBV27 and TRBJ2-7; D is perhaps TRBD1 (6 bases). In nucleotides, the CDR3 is TGTGCCAGCAGTTTGGGCAGGGGCATGAACGAGCAGTACTTC. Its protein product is CASSLGRGMNEQYF.